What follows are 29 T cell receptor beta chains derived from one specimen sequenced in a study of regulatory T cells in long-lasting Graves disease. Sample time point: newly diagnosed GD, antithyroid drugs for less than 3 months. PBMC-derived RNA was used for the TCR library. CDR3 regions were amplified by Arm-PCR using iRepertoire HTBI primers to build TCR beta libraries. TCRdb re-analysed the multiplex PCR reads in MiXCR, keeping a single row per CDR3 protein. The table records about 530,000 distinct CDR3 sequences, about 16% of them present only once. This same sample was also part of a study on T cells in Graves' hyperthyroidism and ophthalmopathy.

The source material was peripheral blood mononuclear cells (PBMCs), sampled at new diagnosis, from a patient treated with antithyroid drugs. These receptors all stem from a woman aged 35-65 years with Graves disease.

CDR3 bases: TGTGCCAGCAGTTCATCAGGGACCCGCCAAGAGACCCAGTACTTC. Protein sequence: CASSSSGTRQETQYF. The chain links TRBV27 to TRBJ2-5, with D perhaps being TRBD1 or TRBD2 (5 bases each). Trimming took 4 bases from V and 1 from J, leaving 13 bases between them. CDR3 size: 15 residues. Germline CDR1 is MNHEY and CDR2 is SMNVEV (reference sequence).

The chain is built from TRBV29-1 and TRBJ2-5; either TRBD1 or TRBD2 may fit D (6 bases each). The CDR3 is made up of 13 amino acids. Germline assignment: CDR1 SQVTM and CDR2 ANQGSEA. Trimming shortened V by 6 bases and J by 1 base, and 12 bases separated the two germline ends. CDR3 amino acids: CSVGGGLQETQYF. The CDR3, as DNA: TGCAGCGTGGGTGGGGGGCTCCAAGAGACCCAGTACTTC.

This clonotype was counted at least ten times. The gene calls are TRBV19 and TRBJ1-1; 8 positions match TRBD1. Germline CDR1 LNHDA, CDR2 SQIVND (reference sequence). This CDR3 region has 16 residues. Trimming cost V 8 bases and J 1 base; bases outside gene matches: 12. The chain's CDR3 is CASDKRGQAPNTEAFF. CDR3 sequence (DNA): TGTGCCAGTGATAAGCGGGGACAGGCCCCGAACACTGAAGCTTTCTTT.

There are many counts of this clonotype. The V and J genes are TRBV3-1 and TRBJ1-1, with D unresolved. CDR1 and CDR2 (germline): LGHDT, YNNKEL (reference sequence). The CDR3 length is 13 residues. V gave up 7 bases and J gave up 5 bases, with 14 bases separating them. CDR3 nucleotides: TGTGCCAGCATTGGTACAGAATTTACTGAAGCTTTCTTT. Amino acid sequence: CASIGTEFTEAFF. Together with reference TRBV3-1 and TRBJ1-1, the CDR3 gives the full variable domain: DTAVSQTPKYLVTQMGNDKSIKCEQNLGHDTMYWYKQDSKKFLKIMFSYNNKELIINETVPNRFSPKSPDKAHLNLHINSLELGDSAVYFCASIGTEFTEAFFGQGTRLTVV.

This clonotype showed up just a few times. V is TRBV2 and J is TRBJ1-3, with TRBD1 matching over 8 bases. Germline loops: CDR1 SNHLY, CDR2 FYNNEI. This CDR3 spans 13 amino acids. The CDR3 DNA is TGTGCAGGGGGACAGGAATCTGGAAACACCATATATTTT. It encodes CAGGQESGNTIYF.

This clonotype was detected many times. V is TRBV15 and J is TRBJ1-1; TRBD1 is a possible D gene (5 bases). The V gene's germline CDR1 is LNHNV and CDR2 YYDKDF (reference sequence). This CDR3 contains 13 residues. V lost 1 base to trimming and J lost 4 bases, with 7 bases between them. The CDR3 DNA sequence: TGTGCCACCAGCAGAGTGGGGCCCACTGAAGCTTTCTTT. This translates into CATSRVGPTEAFF.

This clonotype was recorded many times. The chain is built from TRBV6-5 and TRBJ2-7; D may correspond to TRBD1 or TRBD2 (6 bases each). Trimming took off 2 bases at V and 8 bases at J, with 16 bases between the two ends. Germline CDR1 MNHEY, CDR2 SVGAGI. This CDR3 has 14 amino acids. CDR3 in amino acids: CASSYPAMGGKQYF. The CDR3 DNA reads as TGTGCCAGCAGTTACCCAGCGATGGGGGGCAAGCAGTACTTC.

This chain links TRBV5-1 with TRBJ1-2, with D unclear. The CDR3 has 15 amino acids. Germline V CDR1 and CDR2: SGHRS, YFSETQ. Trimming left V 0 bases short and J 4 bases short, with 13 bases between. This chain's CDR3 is CASSLAAVSGYGYTF. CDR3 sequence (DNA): TGCGCCAGCAGCTTGGCCGCAGTTAGTGGCTATGGCTACACCTTC.

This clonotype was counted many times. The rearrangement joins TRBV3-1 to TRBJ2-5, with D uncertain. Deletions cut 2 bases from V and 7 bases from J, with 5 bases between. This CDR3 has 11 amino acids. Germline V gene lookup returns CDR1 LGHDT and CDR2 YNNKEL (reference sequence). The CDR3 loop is CASSQPRTQYF. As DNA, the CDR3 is TGTGCCAGCAGCCAACCTAGGACCCAGTACTTC.

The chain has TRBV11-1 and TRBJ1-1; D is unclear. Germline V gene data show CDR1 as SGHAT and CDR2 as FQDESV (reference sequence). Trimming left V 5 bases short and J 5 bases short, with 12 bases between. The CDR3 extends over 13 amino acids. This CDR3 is CASSPILPTEAFF. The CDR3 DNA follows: TGTGCCAGCAGCCCCATCCTTCCGACTGAAGCTTTCTTT. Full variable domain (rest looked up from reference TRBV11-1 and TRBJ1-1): EAEVAQSPRYKITEKSQAVAFWCDPISGHATLYWYRQILGQGPELLVQFQDESVVDDSQLPKDRFSAERLKGVDSTLKIQPAELGDSAMYLCASSPILPTEAFFGQGTRLTVV.

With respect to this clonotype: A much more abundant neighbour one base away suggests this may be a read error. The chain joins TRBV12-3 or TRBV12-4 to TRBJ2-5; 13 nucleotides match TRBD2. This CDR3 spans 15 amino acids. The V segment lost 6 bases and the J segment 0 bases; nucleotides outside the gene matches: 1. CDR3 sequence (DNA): TGTGCCAGCAGGACTAGCGGGGGGCACCAAGAGACCCAGTACTTC. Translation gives CASRTSGGHQETQYF.

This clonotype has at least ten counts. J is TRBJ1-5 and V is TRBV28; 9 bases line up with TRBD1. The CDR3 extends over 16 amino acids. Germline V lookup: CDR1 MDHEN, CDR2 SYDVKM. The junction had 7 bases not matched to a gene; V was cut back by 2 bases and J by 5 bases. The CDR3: CASSLGTGPKDQPQHF. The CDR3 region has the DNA TGTGCCAGCAGTTTAGGGACAGGGCCCAAAGATCAGCCCCAGCATTTT.

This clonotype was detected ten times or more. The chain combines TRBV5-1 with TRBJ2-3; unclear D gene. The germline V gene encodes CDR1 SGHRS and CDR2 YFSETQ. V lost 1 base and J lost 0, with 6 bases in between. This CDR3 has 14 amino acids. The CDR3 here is CASSLQASTDTQYF. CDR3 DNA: TGCGCCAGCAGCTTGCAGGCCAGCACAGATACGCAGTATTTT.

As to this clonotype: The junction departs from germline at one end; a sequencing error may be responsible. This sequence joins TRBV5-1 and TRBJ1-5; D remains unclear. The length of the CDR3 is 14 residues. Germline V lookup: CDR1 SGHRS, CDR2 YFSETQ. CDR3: CTSSASGGNQPQHF. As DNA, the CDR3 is TGCACCAGCAGCGCCTCGGGAGGCAATCAGCCCCAGCATTTT.

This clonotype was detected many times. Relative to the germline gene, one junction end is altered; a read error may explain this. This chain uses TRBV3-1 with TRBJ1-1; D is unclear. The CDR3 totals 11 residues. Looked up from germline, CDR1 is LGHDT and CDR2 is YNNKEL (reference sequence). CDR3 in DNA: TGTGCCAGCAGCAGTCACACGGAAGCTTTCTTT. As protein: CASSSHTEAFF.

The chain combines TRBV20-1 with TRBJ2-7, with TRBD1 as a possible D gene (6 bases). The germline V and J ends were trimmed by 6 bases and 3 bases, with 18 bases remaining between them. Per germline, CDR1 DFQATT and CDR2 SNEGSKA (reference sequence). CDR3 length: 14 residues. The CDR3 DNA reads TGCAGTGCCAGGGCGACAGGTAGAGTCTACGAGCAGTACTTC. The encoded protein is CSARATGRVYEQYF.

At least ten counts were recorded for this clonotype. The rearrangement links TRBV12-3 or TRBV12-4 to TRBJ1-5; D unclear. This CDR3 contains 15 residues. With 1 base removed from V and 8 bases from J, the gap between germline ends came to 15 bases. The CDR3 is CASSLGTAFEEPQHF. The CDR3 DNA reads TGTGCCAGCAGTTTAGGGACCGCCTTTGAAGAGCCCCAGCATTTT.

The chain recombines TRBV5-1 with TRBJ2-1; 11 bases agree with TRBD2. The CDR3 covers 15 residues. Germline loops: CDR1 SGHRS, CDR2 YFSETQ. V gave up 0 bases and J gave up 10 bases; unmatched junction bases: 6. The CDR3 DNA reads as TGCGCCAGCAGCTTGGCTTCTAGCGGGGGGCACGAGCAGTTCTTC. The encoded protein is CASSLASSGGHEQFF.

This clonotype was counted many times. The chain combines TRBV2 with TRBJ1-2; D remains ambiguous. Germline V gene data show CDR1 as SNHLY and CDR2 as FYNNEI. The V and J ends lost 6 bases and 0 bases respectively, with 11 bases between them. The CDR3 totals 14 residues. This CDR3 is CASRGRAANYGYTF. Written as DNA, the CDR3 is TGTGCCAGCAGAGGCCGAGCCGCTAACTATGGCTACACCTTC.

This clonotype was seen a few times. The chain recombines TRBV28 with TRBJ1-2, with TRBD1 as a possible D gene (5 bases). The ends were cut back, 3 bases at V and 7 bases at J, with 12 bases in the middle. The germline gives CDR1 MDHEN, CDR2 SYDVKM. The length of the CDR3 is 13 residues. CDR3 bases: TGTGCCAGCAGTTTGGATGGGCAGGGTGGCTACACCTTC. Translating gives CASSLDGQGGYTF.

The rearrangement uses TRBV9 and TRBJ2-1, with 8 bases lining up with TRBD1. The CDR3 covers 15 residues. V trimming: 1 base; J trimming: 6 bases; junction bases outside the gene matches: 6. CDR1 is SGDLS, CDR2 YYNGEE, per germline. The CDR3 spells CASSVKDRVVNEQFF. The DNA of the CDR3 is TGTGCCAGCAGCGTAAAGGACAGGGTGGTCAATGAGCAGTTCTTC.

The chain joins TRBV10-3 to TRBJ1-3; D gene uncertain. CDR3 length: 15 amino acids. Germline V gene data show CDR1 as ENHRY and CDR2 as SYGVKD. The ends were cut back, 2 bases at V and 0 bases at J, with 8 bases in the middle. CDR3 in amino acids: CAISERDLSGNTIYF. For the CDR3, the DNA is TGTGCCATCAGTGAGAGAGATCTCTCTGGAAACACCATATATTTT.

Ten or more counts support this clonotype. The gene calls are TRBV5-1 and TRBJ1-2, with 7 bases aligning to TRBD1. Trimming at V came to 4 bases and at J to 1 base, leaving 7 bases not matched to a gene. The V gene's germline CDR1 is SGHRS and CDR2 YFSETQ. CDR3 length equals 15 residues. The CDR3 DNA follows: TGCGCCAGCAGCGACCCGGGACAGCATAACTATGGCTACACCTTC. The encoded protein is CASSDPGQHNYGYTF.

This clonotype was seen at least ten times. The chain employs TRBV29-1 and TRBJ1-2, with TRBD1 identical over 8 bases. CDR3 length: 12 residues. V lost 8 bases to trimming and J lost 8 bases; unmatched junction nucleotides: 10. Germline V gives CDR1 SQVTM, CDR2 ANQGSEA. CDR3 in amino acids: CSTRTGWEGYTF. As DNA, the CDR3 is TGCAGCACACGGACAGGGTGGGAGGGCTACACCTTC.

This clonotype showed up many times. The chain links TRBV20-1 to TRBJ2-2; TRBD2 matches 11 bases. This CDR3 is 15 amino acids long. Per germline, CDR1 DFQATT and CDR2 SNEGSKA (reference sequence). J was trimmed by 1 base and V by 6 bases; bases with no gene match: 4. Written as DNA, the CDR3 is TGCAGTGCCGAAGGACTAGCGGGGAACACCGGGGAGCTGTTTTTT. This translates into CSAEGLAGNTGELFF.

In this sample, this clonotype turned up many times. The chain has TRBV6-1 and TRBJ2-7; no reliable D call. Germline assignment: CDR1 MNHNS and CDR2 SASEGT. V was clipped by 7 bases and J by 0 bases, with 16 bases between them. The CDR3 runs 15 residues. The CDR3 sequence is CASKNRVGFSYEQYF. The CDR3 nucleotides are TGTGCCAGCAAAAATCGGGTGGGGTTCTCCTACGAGCAGTACTTC.

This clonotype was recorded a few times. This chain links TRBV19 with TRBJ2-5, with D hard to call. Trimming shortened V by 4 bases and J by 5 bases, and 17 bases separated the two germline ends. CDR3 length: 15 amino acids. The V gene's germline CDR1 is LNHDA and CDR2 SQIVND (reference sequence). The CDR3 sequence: CASSTLASAGETQYF. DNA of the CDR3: TGTGCCAGTAGTACCCTCGCCTCAGCCGGGGAGACCCAGTACTTC.

The CDR3 DNA is TGTGCCAGCAGGTACACCAAGACAGGCCTCAATCAGCCCCAGCATTTT. Its translation is CASRYTKTGLNQPQHF. The chain employs TRBV6-2 or TRBV6-3 and TRBJ1-5; D might be TRBD1 (6 bases). CDR1 and CDR2 (germline): MNHEY, SVGEGT. The CDR3 runs 16 residues. V was pared by 6 bases and J by 3 bases, with 18 bases between.

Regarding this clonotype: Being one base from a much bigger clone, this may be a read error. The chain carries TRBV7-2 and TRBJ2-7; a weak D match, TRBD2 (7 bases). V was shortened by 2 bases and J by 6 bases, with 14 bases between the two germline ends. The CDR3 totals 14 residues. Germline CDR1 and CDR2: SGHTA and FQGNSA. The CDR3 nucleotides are TGTGCCAGCAGCTTATTTCGGGGGGCGTTCGAGCAGTACTTC. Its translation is CASSLFRGAFEQYF.